The clone carrying this T cell receptor beta chain was seen at least ten times. Its matching antigen is unknown. The study based diagnoses on clinical symptoms, serum thyroxine and TRAb, thyroid ultrasound and orbital computed tomography. The data belong to a study of T cells in Graves' hyperthyroidism and ophthalmopathy. The source material, RNA transcripts, was used to amplify TCR beta CDR3 regions. The HTBI primer set served for first-round RT-PCR of the TCR CDR3. Using its own MiXCR run on the multiplex PCR reads, TCRdb lists one record per CDR3 protein. Of approximately 700,000 distinct CDR3 sequences in the sample, roughly 46% were seen once. General study findings and limits: Blood shared most expanded thyroid clonotypes above 0.001.

V was clipped by 1 base and J by 7 bases, with 14 bases between them. Germline-derived CDR1 and CDR2 are SEHNR and FQNEAQ (reference sequence). CDR3 length equals 16 residues. The sequenced sample consisted of peripheral blood or thyroid tissue (not recorded which). The J gene is TRBJ1-6, the V gene TRBV7-9; D remains ambiguous. The clonotype was recovered from an adult man with Graves' disease, either hyperthyroidism or ophthalmopathy (not recorded which). The CDR3 reads CASSLDMAALNSPLHF. CDR3 coding DNA: TGTGCCAGCAGCTTAGACATGGCAGCTTTGAATTCACCCCTCCACTTT. The variable domain in full, completed from reference TRBV7-9 and TRBJ1-6, reads DTGVSQNPRHKITKRGQNVTFRCDPISEHNRLYWYRQTLGQGPEFLTYFQNEAQLEKSRLLSDRFSAERPKGSFSTLEIQRTEQGDSAMYLCASSLDMAALNSPLHFGNGTRLTVT.